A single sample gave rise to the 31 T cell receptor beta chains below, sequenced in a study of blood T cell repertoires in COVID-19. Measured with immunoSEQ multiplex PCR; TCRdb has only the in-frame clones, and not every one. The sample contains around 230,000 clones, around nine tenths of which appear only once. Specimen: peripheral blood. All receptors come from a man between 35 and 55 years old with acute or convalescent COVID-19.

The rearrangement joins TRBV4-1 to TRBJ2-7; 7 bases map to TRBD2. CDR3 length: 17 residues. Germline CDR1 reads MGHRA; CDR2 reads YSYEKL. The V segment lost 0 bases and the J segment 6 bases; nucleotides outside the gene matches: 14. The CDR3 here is CASSQEYLAGDPGEQYF. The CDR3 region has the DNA TGCGCCAGCAGCCAAGAATATCTCGCGGGAGACCCCGGCGAGCAGTACTTC.

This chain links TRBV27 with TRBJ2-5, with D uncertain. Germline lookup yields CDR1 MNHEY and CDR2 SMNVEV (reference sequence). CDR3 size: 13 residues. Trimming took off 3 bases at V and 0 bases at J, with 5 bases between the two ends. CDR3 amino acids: CASSFQYQETQYF. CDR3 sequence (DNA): TGTGCCAGCAGTTTCCAGTACCAAGAGACCCAGTACTTC.

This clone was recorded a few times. The CDR3 DNA is TGTGCCAGCAGTGAATGGGCAGCGAACACCGGGGAGCTGTTTTTT. Its protein product is CASSEWAANTGELFF. The genes are TRBV25-1 and TRBJ2-2, with D uncertain. The germline gives CDR1 MGHDK, CDR2 SYGVNS. The CDR3 runs to 15 residues. V was cut by 1 base and J by 0 bases, with 6 bases left in between.

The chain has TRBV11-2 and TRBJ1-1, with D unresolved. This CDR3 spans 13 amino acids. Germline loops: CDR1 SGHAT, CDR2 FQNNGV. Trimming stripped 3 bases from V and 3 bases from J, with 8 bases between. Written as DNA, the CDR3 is TGTGCCAGCAGCTTTCTCTCGTACACTGAAGCTTTCTTT. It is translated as CASSFLSYTEAFF.

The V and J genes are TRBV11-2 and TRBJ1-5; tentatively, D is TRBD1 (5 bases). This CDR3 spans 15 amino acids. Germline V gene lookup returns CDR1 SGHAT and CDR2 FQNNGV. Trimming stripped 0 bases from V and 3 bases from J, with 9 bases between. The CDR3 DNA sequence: TGTGCCAGCAGCTTAGATAGGACATTCAATCAGCCCCAGCATTTT. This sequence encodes CASSLDRTFNQPQHF.

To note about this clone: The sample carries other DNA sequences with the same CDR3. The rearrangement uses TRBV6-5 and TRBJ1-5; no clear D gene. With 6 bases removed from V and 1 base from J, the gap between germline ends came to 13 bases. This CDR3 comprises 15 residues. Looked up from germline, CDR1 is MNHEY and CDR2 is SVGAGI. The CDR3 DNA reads TGTGCCAGCAGACGCCAAGGAGGGAGCAATCAGCCCCAGCATTTT. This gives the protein CASRRQGGSNQPQHF.

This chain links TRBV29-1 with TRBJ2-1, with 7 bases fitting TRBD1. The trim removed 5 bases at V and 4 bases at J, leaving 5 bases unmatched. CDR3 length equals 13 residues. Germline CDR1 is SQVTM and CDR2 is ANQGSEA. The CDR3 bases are TGCAGCGTTTCACAGGGGTCATACAATGAGCAGTTCTTC. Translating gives CSVSQGSYNEQFF.

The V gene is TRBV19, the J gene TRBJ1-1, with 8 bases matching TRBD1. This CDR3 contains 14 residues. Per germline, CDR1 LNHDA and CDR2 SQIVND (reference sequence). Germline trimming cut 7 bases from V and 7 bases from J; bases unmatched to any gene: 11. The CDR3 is CASIRGQGGFEAFF. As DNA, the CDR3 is TGTGCCAGTATAAGAGGACAGGGAGGCTTTGAAGCTTTCTTT.

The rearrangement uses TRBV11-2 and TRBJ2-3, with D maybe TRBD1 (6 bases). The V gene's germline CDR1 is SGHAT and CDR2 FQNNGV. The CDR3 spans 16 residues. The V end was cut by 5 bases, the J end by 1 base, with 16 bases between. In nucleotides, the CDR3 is TGTGCCAGCAGCGGGAACGGACAGACTCGCACAGATACGCAGTATTTT. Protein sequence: CASSGNGQTRTDTQYF.

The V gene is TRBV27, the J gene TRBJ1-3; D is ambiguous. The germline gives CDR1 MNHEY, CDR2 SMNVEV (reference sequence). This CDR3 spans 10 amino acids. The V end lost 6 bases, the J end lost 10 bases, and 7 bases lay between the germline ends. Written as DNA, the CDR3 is TGTGCCAGCAGACACCCTACCATATATTTT. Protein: CASRHPTIYF.

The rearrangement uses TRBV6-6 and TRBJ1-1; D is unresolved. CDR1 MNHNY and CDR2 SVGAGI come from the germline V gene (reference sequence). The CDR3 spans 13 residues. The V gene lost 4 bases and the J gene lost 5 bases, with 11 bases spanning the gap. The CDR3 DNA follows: TGTGCCAGCAGTTCCCTATCGGGTACTGAAGCTTTCTTT. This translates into CASSSLSGTEAFF.

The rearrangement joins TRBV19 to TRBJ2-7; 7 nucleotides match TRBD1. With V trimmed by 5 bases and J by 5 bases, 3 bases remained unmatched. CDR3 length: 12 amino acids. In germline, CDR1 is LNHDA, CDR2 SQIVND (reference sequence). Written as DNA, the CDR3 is TGTGCCAGTAGTCAACAGGGGAACGAGCAGTACTTC. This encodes CASSQQGNEQYF.

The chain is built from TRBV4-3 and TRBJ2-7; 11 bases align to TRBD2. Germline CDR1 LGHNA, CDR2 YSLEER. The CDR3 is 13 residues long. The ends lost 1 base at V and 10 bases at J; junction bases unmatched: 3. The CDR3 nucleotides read TGCGCCAGCAGCCAAGCCGGGACTAGCGGTCAGTACTTC. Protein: CASSQAGTSGQYF.

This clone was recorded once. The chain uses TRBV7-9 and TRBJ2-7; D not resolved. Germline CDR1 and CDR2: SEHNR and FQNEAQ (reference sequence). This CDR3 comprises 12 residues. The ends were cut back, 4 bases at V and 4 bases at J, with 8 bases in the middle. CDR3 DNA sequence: TGTGCCAGCAGCTCACTCTATTACGAGCAGTACTTC. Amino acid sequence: CASSSLYYEQYF. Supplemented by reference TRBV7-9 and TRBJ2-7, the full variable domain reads DTGVSQNPRHKITKRGQNVTFRCDPISEHNRLYWYRQTLGQGPEFLTYFQNEAQLEKSRLLSDRFSAERPKGSFSTLEIQRTEQGDSAMYLCASSSLYYEQYFGPGTRLTVT.

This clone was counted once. This CDR3 is CASSLVRSGNTIYF. The CDR3 nucleotides are TGTGCCAGCAGCTTAGTCAGATCTGGAAACACCATATATTTT. The J gene is TRBJ1-3, the V gene TRBV7-9; D unclear. V was clipped by 1 base and J by 1 base, with 5 bases between them. CDR3 length equals 14 residues. Germline V CDR1 and CDR2: SEHNR, FQNEAQ (reference sequence).

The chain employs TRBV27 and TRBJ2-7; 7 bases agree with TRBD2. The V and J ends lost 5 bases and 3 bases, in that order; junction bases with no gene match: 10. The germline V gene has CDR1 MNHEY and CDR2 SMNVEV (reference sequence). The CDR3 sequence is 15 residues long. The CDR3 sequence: CASSTSLAPGYEQYF. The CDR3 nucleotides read TGTGCCAGCAGTACTTCACTAGCGCCGGGCTACGAGCAGTACTTC.

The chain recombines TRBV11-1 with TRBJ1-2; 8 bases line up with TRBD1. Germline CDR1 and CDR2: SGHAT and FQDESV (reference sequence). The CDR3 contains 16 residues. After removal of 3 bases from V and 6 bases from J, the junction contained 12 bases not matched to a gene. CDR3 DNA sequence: TGTGCCAGCAGCTTGCCCGGACAGGGAGTAGTGGATGGCTACACCTTC. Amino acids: CASSLPGQGVVDGYTF.

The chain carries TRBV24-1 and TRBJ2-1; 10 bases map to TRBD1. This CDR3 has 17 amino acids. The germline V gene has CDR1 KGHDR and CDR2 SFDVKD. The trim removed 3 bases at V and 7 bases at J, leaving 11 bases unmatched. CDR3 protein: CATSDTAPGQGLNEQFF. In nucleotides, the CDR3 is TGTGCCACCAGTGATACGGCCCCGGGACAGGGGTTAAATGAGCAGTTCTTC.

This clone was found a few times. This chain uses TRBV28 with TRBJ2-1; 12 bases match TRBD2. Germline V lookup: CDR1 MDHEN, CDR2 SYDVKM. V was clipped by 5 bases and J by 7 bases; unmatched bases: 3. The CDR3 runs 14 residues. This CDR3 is CASSPSGRENEQFF. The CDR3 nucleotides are TGTGCCAGCAGTCCTAGCGGGAGGGAGAATGAGCAGTTCTTC.

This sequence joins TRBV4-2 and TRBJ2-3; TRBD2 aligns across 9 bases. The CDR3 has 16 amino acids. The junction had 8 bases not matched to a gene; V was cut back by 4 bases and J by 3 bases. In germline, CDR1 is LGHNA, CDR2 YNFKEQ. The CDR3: CASSPSSAGGTDTQYF. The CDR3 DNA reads TGTGCCAGCAGCCCAAGCTCGGCGGGGGGGACAGATACGCAGTATTTT.

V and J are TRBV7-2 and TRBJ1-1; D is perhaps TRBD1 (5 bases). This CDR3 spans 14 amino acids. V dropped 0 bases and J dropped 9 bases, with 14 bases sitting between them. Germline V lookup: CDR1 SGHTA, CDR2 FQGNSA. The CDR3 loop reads CASSLAGTGGKAFF. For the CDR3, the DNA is TGTGCCAGCAGCTTAGCGGGGACGGGGGGGAAAGCTTTCTTT. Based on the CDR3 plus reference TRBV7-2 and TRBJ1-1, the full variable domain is GAGVSQSPSNKVTEKGKDVELRCDPISGHTALYWYRQSLGQGLEFLIYFQGNSAPDKSGLPSDRFSAERTGGSVSTLTIQRTQQEDSAVYLCASSLAGTGGKAFFGQGTRLTVV.

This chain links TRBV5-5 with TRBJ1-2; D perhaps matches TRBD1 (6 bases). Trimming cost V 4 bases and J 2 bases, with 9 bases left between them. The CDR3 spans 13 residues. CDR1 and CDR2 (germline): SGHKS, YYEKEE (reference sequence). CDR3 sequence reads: CASSDTGNYGYTF. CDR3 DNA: TGTGCCAGCAGCGATACAGGGAACTATGGCTACACCTTC.

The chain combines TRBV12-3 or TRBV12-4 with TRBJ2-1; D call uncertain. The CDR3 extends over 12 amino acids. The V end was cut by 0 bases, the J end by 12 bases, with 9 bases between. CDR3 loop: CASSLALATQFF. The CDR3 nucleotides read TGTGCCAGCAGTTTAGCGCTGGCAACGCAGTTCTTC.

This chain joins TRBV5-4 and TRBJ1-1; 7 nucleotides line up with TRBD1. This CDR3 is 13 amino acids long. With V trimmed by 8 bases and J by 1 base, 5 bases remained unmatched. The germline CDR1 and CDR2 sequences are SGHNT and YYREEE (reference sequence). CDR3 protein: CASTRQGNTEAFF. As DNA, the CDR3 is TGTGCCAGTACCAGACAGGGGAACACTGAAGCTTTCTTT.

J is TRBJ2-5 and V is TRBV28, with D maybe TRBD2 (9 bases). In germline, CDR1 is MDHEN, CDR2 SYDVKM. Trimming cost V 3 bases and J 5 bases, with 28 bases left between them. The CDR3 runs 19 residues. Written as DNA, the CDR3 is TGTGCCAGCAGTTTTTTGAATGGACAGGGCGGGAGGGAGAAGGAGACCCAGTACTTC. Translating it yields CASSFLNGQGGREKETQYF.

The CDR3 region is CASSQLGGLADQYF. The CDR3, as DNA: TGTGCCAGCAGCCAACTAGGGGGACTAGCGGATCAGTACTTC. The chain employs TRBV4-2 and TRBJ2-4; 11 bases agree with TRBD2. V lost 2 bases to trimming and J lost 12 bases; unmatched junction nucleotides: 6. Germline V gene data show CDR1 as LGHNA and CDR2 as YNFKEQ. The CDR3 sequence is 14 residues long.

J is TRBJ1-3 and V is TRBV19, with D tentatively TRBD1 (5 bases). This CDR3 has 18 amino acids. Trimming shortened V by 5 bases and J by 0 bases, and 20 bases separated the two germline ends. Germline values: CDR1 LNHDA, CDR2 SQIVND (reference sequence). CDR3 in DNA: TGTGCCAGTAGTGCTTCCCCCCGAACAGGACACTCTGGAAACACCATATATTTT. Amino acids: CASSASPRTGHSGNTIYF.

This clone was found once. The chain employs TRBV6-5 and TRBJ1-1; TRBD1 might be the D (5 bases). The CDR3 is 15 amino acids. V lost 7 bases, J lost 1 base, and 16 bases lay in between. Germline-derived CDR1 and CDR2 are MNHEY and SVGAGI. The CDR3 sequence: CASTLPLGQNTEAFF. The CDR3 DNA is TGTGCCAGCACCCTCCCCCTTGGACAGAACACTGAAGCTTTCTTT.

The CDR3 nucleotides are TGTGCCTGGAGGGCCCCCGACAGGGAAAGTCAGCCCCAGCATTTT. This translates into CAWRAPDRESQPQHF. The gene calls are TRBV30 and TRBJ1-5, with 7 bases identical to TRBD1. After removal of 3 bases from V and 6 bases from J, the junction contained 11 bases not matched to a gene. Per germline, CDR1 GTSNPN and CDR2 SVGIG (reference sequence). The CDR3 sequence is 15 residues long. The entire variable domain, with the rest obtained from reference TRBV30 and TRBJ1-5, is as follows: SQTIHQWPATLVQPVGSPLSLECTVEGTSNPNLYWYRQAAGRGLQLLFYSVGIGQISSEVPQNLSASRPQDRQFILSSKKLLLSDSGFYLCAWRAPDRESQPQHFGDGTRLSIL.

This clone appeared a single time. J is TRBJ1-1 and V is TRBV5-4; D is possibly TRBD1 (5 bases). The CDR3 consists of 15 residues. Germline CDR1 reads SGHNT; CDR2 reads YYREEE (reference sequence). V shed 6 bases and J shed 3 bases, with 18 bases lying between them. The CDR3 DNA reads TGTGCCAGCACCTCTCTGGGGGGGGTGGACACTGAAGCTTTCTTT. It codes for CASTSLGGVDTEAFF.

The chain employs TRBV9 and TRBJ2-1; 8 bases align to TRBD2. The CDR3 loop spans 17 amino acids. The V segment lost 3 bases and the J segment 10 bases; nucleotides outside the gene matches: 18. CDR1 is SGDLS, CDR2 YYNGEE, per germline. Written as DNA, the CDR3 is TGTGCCAGCAGCGAGGGCCCGCGGGGGGCCCGTATAGCGGAGCAGTTCTTC. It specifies CASSEGPRGARIAEQFF.